Listed here are 32 T cell receptor beta chains from one sample, sequenced in a study of blood T cell repertoires in COVID-19. Assay used: immunoSEQ multiplex PCR; TCRdb lists only in-frame clones, some missing. The repertoire holds over 250,000 clones, roughly 80% seen once, with approximately 9% in the top ten. Sample: peripheral blood. These receptors were collected from a woman in her forties or fifties who had recovered from COVID-19.

This chain connects TRBV6-2 or TRBV6-3 to TRBJ1-2; TRBD1 matches at 8 bases. The germline V gene encodes CDR1 MNHEY and CDR2 SVGEGT. The V gene end was trimmed by 6 bases and the J gene end by 8 bases; junction bases not matched to a gene: 14. This CDR3 contains 15 residues. The CDR3 reads CASSRRQGPVRGYTF. The CDR3 DNA reads TGTGCCAGCAGCCGAAGACAGGGGCCGGTGCGGGGCTACACCTTC.

This clone was found once. This rearrangement joins TRBV11-1 to TRBJ1-1, with TRBD1 matching 8 bases. The CDR3 contains 15 residues. Germline V gives CDR1 SGHAT, CDR2 FQDESV (reference sequence). V lost 5 bases, J lost 0 bases, and 5 bases stayed unmatched. CDR3 loop: CASSGRDRLNTEAFF. The DNA of the CDR3 is TGTGCCAGCAGCGGCCGGGACAGGTTGAACACTGAAGCTTTCTTT.

With regard to this clone: A far bigger clonotype differs at one base, so this is likely a read error. Other DNA sequences in the sample encode the same CDR3. The CDR3 sequence: CASSLTGGSYEQYF. CDR3 nucleotide sequence: TGTGCCAGCAGCCTGACAGGGGGATCCTACGAGCAGTACTTC. The J gene is TRBJ2-7, the V gene TRBV28; the match to TRBD1 covers 9 bases. In germline, CDR1 is MDHEN, CDR2 SYDVKM. The ends lost 6 bases at V and 1 base at J; junction bases unmatched: 4. The CDR3 contains 14 residues.

This clone was detected only once. The V and J genes are TRBV18 and TRBJ1-2, with 12 bases matching TRBD1. CDR3 length: 16 amino acids. The germline V gene encodes CDR1 KGHSH and CDR2 LQKENI. The trim removed 3 bases at V and 6 bases at J, leaving 8 bases unmatched. The CDR3 coding sequence is TGTGCCAGCTCACCTAGCTCGGGACAGGGGGCGGATGGCTACACCTTC. It specifies CASSPSSGQGADGYTF.

This chain uses TRBV4-2 with TRBJ2-3; 10 nucleotides line up with TRBD2. Germline V gene data show CDR1 as LGHNA and CDR2 as YNFKEQ. CDR3 length: 15 amino acids. Trimming took 4 bases from V and 1 from J; bases not matched to a gene: 2. CDR3 bases: TGTGCCAGCAGCCTCGGGACTAGCGGCACAGATACGCAGTATTTT. Translated, it gives CASSLGTSGTDTQYF.

The count of this clone is one. The chain employs TRBV30 and TRBJ1-1; 7 bases are shared with TRBD1. The junction had 5 bases not matched to a gene; V was cut back by 5 bases and J by 5 bases. CDR1 and CDR2 (germline): GTSNPN, SVGIG (reference sequence). The CDR3 is made up of 12 amino acids. The CDR3 sequence: CAWDRVTTEAFF. The CDR3 bases are TGTGCCTGGGACAGGGTTACGACTGAAGCTTTCTTT.

The CDR3 loop is CATSDFSGTQYF. The DNA for the CDR3 is TGTGCCACCAGTGATTTCAGCGGTACGCAGTATTTT. This chain joins TRBV24-1 and TRBJ2-3; possible D gene TRBD2, 5 bases. Germline values: CDR1 KGHDR, CDR2 SFDVKD. There are 12 residues in the CDR3. Trimming stripped 1 base from V and 8 bases from J, with 6 bases between.

J is TRBJ1-1 and V is TRBV19; TRBD1 might be the D (6 bases). CDR1 and CDR2 from the germline V gene are LNHDA and SQIVND (reference sequence). Trimming took 4 bases from V and 2 from J, leaving 17 bases between them. The CDR3 runs to 16 residues. CDR3 in DNA: TGTGCCAGTAGTAAATCAGGGGTTGTGGGTAACACTGAAGCTTTCTTT. Translation: CASSKSGVVGNTEAFF.

The gene calls are TRBV6-2 or TRBV6-3 and TRBJ1-5; D perhaps matches TRBD1 (5 bases). This CDR3 contains 14 residues. Per germline, CDR1 MNHEY and CDR2 SVGEGT. With 6 bases removed from V and 6 bases from J, the gap between germline ends came to 15 bases. CDR3: CASSFLGGVQPQHF. CDR3 coding DNA: TGTGCCAGCAGCTTCCTCGGGGGAGTTCAGCCCCAGCATTTT.

The J gene is TRBJ2-5, the V gene TRBV30; 8 bases agree with TRBD2. J lost 6 bases, V lost 4 bases, and 10 bases had no gene match. CDR1 GTSNPN and CDR2 SVGIG come from the germline V gene (reference sequence). The CDR3 has 14 amino acids. CDR3 loop: CAWTYGLALQTQYF. In nucleotides, the CDR3 is TGTGCCTGGACCTACGGACTAGCTCTTCAGACCCAGTACTTC.

This rearrangement joins TRBV9 to TRBJ1-5; the D gene is possibly TRBD1 (6 bases). Deletions cut 0 bases from V and 11 bases from J, with 15 bases between. Per germline, CDR1 SGDLS and CDR2 YYNGEE. The CDR3 runs 14 residues. CDR3: CASSVVDQGGAQHF. In DNA, the CDR3 is TGTGCCAGCAGCGTAGTTGACCAAGGGGGGGCCCAGCATTTT. Supplemented by reference TRBV9 and TRBJ1-5, the full variable domain reads DSGVTQTPKHLITATGQRVTLRCSPRSGDLSVYWYQQSLDQGLQFLIQYYNGEERAKGNILERFSAQQFPDLHSELNLSSLELGDSALYFCASSVVDQGGAQHFGDGTRLSIL.

The rearrangement uses TRBV5-1 and TRBJ2-3, with a weak D call TRBD2 (6 bases). V was shortened by 1 base and J by 2 bases, with 11 bases between the two germline ends. This CDR3 region has 15 residues. From germline, CDR1 is SGHRS and CDR2 YFSETQ. The CDR3 DNA is TGCGCCAGCAGCTTGTATGGGACTCCCACAGATACGCAGTATTTT. Encoded protein: CASSLYGTPTDTQYF. The full variable domain, with the rest looked up from reference TRBV5-1 and TRBJ2-3, is KAGVTQTPRYLIKTRGQQVTLSCSPISGHRSVSWYQQTPGQGLQFLFEYFSETQRNKGNFPGRFSGRQFSNSRSEMNVSTLELGDSALYLCASSLYGTPTDTQYFGPGTRLTVL.

Written as DNA, the CDR3 is TGTGCCATCAGTGACACAATAAGCTCCTACGAGCAGTACTTC. Protein sequence: CAISDTISSYEQYF. J is TRBJ2-7 and V is TRBV10-3; the D is unclear. This CDR3 has 14 amino acids. Germline CDR1 and CDR2: ENHRY and SYGVKD. Trimming removed 3 bases from V and 0 bases from J, with 9 bases in between.

The chain links TRBV7-2 to TRBJ2-1; the D gene is possibly TRBD2 (5 bases). Trimming left V 2 bases short and J 3 bases short, with 8 bases between. This CDR3 is 14 amino acids long. Germline values: CDR1 SGHTA, CDR2 FQGNSA. This CDR3 reads CASSLYGNYNEQFF. In nucleotides, the CDR3 is TGTGCCAGCAGCTTATACGGGAACTACAATGAGCAGTTCTTC. The entire variable domain, with the rest obtained from reference TRBV7-2 and TRBJ2-1, is as follows: GAGVSQSPSNKVTEKGKDVELRCDPISGHTALYWYRQSLGQGLEFLIYFQGNSAPDKSGLPSDRFSAERTGGSVSTLTIQRTQQEDSAVYLCASSLYGNYNEQFFGPGTRLTVL.

This clone was seen only once. The chain carries TRBV4-2 and TRBJ2-7; D not certain. V was pared by 1 base and J by 4 bases, with 17 bases between. Germline CDR1 reads LGHNA; CDR2 reads YNFKEQ. The CDR3 is 16 amino acids. The CDR3 is CASSQVLLTPAYEQYF. The CDR3, as DNA: TGTGCCAGCAGCCAAGTTCTCTTGACGCCAGCGTACGAGCAGTACTTC.

The V and J genes are TRBV13 and TRBJ1-3; possibly TRBD1 for D (5 bases). From germline, CDR1 is PRHDT and CDR2 FYEKMQ (reference sequence). The V end lost 3 bases, the J end lost 6 bases, and 6 bases lay between the germline ends. The CDR3 has 12 residues. The CDR3 nucleotides read TGTGCCAGCAGCTTGACAGAAAACACCATATATTTT. It translates to CASSLTENTIYF.

J is TRBJ2-3 and V is TRBV28; the match to TRBD2 covers 7 bases. The germline V gene has CDR1 MDHEN and CDR2 SYDVKM. This CDR3 region has 14 residues. V dropped 4 bases and J dropped 6; count of bases not matched to a gene: 7. CDR3 DNA sequence: TGTGCCAGCAGTTCACGCGGGGGTGGGGATACGCAGTATTTT. Translation gives CASSSRGGGDTQYF.

CDR3 region: CASRAPRGANTEAFF. DNA for the CDR3: TGCGCCAGCAGGGCCCCTCGAGGAGCGAACACTGAAGCTTTCTTT. V gene TRBV10-1 combines with J gene TRBJ1-1; D not certain. The CDR3 sequence is 15 residues long. Trimming cost V 6 bases and J 1 base, with 15 bases left between them. Germline CDR1 and CDR2: WNHNN and SYGVQD (reference sequence).

The rearrangement links TRBV5-8 to TRBJ1-1; 7 positions agree with TRBD1. Looked up from germline, CDR1 is SGHTS and CDR2 is YDEGEE. V gave up 3 bases and J gave up 0 bases; unmatched junction bases: 11. CDR3 length: 17 amino acids. This chain's CDR3 is CASSSGQADPLNTEAFF. Written as DNA, the CDR3 is TGTGCCAGCAGCTCCGGACAGGCGGATCCCTTGAACACTGAAGCTTTCTTT.

The V gene is TRBV24-1, the J gene TRBJ2-1, with D tentatively TRBD1 (5 bases). V lost 3 bases to trimming and J lost 0 bases, with 11 bases between them. Germline V gene sequence: CDR1 KGHDR, CDR2 SFDVKD. The CDR3 is 16 amino acids. In nucleotides, the CDR3 is TGTGCCACCAGTGATGGGGCAGCTCCCTCCTACAATGAGCAGTTCTTC. This gives the protein CATSDGAAPSYNEQFF.

The genes are TRBV4-3 and TRBJ2-6; 9 bases agree with TRBD1. CDR3 size: 15 residues. Unmatched junction bases numbered 1, after V lost 3 bases and J lost 4 bases. Germline assignment: CDR1 LGHNA and CDR2 YSLEER. CDR3 in amino acids: CASSHGTGGANVLTF. CDR3 DNA: TGCGCCAGCAGCCATGGGACAGGGGGGGCCAACGTCCTGACTTTC.

This sequence joins TRBV3-1 (or the pseudogene TRBV3-2) and TRBJ2-3; D is uncertain. The length of the CDR3 is 15 residues. Trimming left V 1 base short and J 2 bases short, with 10 bases between. The germline V gene encodes CDR1 LGHDT and CDR2 YNNKEL (reference sequence). For the CDR3, the DNA is TGTGCCAGCAGCCAAGCCACAGTTATCACAGATACGCAGTATTTT. Translated, it gives CASSQATVITDTQYF.

The chain joins TRBV7-9 to TRBJ1-2; D gene ambiguous. The CDR3 runs to 18 residues. Trimming left V 4 bases short and J 0 bases short, with 21 bases between. CDR1 and CDR2 (germline): SEHNR, FQNEAQ (reference sequence). CDR3 protein: CASSSPTGGTVANYGYTF. CDR3 DNA sequence: TGTGCCAGCAGCTCCCCCACTGGTGGTACAGTAGCTAACTATGGCTACACCTTC.

The chain uses TRBV5-1 and TRBJ2-3, with 8 nucleotides matching TRBD1. The CDR3 consists of 16 residues. CDR1 and CDR2 from the germline V gene are SGHRS and YFSETQ. Trimming took 3 bases from V and 3 from J; bases not matched to a gene: 9. CDR3 DNA sequence: TGCGCCAGCAGCTCCCTGACAGGGGTGGTTACAGATACGCAGTATTTT. It codes for CASSSLTGVVTDTQYF. The full variable domain, with the rest looked up from reference TRBV5-1 and TRBJ2-3, is KAGVTQTPRYLIKTRGQQVTLSCSPISGHRSVSWYQQTPGQGLQFLFEYFSETQRNKGNFPGRFSGRQFSNSRSEMNVSTLELGDSALYLCASSSLTGVVTDTQYFGPGTRLTVL.

CDR3 protein: CASSERQPNYGYTF. Written as DNA, the CDR3 is TGCGCCAGCAGTGAGAGACAGCCTAACTATGGCTACACCTTC. V is TRBV10-2 and J is TRBJ1-2; possible D gene TRBD1, 5 bases. The CDR3 sequence is 14 residues long. V lost 2 bases and J 0 bases, leaving 7 bases between the germline ends. The germline gives CDR1 WSHSY, CDR2 SAAADI.

This clone appeared once. The CDR3 here is CASRMGQSYEQYF. CDR3 DNA: TGTGCCAGCAGAATGGGACAGTCCTACGAGCAGTACTTC. The chain links TRBV6-5 to TRBJ2-7, with TRBD1 matching over 7 bases. V shed 6 bases, J shed 1 base, and the junction held 3 bases outside the gene matches. Looked up from germline, CDR1 is MNHEY and CDR2 is SVGAGI. The CDR3 extends over 13 amino acids.

This clone was seen a few times. The chain links TRBV5-1 to TRBJ1-2; TRBD1 might be the D (6 bases). CDR3 length: 14 amino acids. Germline V lookup: CDR1 SGHRS, CDR2 YFSETQ. With 5 bases removed from V and 0 bases from J, the gap between germline ends came to 11 bases. CDR3 residues: CASRLQGSNYGYTF. Written as DNA, the CDR3 is TGCGCCAGCAGACTACAGGGATCTAACTATGGCTACACCTTC.

A single count supports this clone. The chain joins TRBV7-3 to TRBJ1-1; possibly TRBD1 for D (6 bases). The CDR3 totals 13 residues. CDR1 SGHTA and CDR2 FQGTGA come from the germline V gene. V lost 8 bases, J lost 2 bases, and 12 bases lay in between. In DNA form, the CDR3 reads TGTGCCAGCTCCGGACAGCCAAACACTGAAGCTTTCTTT. The encoded protein is CASSGQPNTEAFF.

The chain recombines TRBV27 with TRBJ2-5; 10 bases map to TRBD2. J was trimmed by 5 bases and V by 2 bases; bases with no gene match: 5. Germline V lookup: CDR1 MNHEY, CDR2 SMNVEV (reference sequence). This CDR3 comprises 15 residues. This chain's CDR3 is CASSLLAGVGETQYF. CDR3 in DNA: TGTGCCAGCAGTTTACTAGCGGGAGTTGGGGAGACCCAGTACTTC.

This clone came up a few times. The gene calls are TRBV4-2 and TRBJ1-2; D might be TRBD1 (5 bases). Per germline, CDR1 LGHNA and CDR2 YNFKEQ. This CDR3 region has 13 residues. V lost 3 bases, J lost 5 bases, and 10 bases lay in between. DNA of the CDR3: TGTGCCAGCAGCCACAGGGTGGAGTATGGCTACACCTTC. Encoded protein: CASSHRVEYGYTF.

The rearrangement uses TRBV4-3 and TRBJ1-6; D may be TRBD1 (5 bases). With 1 base removed from V and 10 bases from J, the gap between germline ends came to 11 bases. Per germline, CDR1 LGHNA and CDR2 YSLEER. The CDR3 has 14 residues. Here the CDR3 DNA reads TGCGCCAGCAGCCAAGGCAGGGTTGCATCACCCCTCCACTTT. Protein product: CASSQGRVASPLHF.

The V gene is TRBV5-5, the J gene TRBJ1-5; no clear D gene. The CDR3 sequence is 13 residues long. Germline V gene lookup returns CDR1 SGHKS and CDR2 YYEKEE (reference sequence). The ends were cut back, 7 bases at V and 13 bases at J, with 21 bases in the middle. This CDR3 is CASGPADTSPQHF. The CDR3, as DNA: TGTGCCAGCGGTCCGGCAGACACTTCCCCTCAGCATTTT.